The T cell receptor (beta chain) described here comes from a study of T cell clonotyping in hematopoietic cell transplantation. General study findings and limits: At the given depth, recipient repertoires were over 97% de novo clonotypes.

The assay was immunoSEQ multiplex PCR, and TCRdb's table has in-frame clones only and misses some. The top ten hold 1.5% to 2% of the sample, which has some 76,000 clones, about 96% seen once. Regarding time point: recipient sample about 28 days before transplant, after cytoreduction. Samples: about 28 days before transplant, then days 30, 100 and 180 after. The V gene lost 5 bases and the J gene lost 2 bases, with 10 bases spanning the gap. Germline values: CDR1 SNHLY, CDR2 FYNNEI. CDR3 length equals 13 residues. Concerning this clone itself: Antigen specificity is unknown.

This TCR came from a woman between 50 and 59 years old with acute myeloid leukemia. Some clones in this sample may be carry-over from other donors' samples. The chain links TRBV2 to TRBJ2-7; perhaps TRBD1 as D (5 bases). The sequenced sample was peripheral blood mononuclear cells, obtained before stem cell transplant. The CDR3 coding sequence is TGTGCCAGCAGTTTGCGACAGCCCTACGAGCAGTACTTC. Protein sequence: CASSLRQPYEQYF. The variable domain in full, with the rest retrieved from reference TRBV2 and TRBJ2-7, is EPEVTQTPSHQVTQMGQEVILRCVPISNHLYFYWYRQILGQKVEFLVSFYNNEISEKSEIFDDQFSVERPDGSNFTLKIRSTKLEDSAMYFCASSLRQPYEQYFGPGTRLTVT.